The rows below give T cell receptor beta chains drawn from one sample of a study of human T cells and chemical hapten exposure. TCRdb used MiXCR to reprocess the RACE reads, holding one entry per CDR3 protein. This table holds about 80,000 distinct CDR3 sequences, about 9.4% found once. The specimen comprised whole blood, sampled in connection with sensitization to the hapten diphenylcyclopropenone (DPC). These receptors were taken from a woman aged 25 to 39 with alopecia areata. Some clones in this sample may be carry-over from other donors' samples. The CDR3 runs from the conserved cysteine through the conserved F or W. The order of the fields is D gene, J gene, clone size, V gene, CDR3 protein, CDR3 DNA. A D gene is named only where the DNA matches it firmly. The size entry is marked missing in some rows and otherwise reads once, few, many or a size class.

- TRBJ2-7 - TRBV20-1 CSARSGGLLEQYF TGCAGTGCTAGGTCGGGGGGCCTACTCGAGCAGTACTTC
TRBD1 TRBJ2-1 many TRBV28 CASSLPGTGTYNEQFF TGTGCCAGCAGTCTTCCCGGGACAGGGACCTACAATGAGCAGTTCTTC
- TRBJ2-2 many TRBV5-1 CASIPAGHTGELFF TGCGCCAGCATCCCCGCTGGGCACACCGGGGAGCTGTTTTTT
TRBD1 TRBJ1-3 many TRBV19 CASSRRQGLSGNTIYF TGTGCCAGTAGTAGAAGACAGGGACTCTCTGGAAACACCATATATTTT
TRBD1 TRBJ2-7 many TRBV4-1 CASSQGTGYSYEQYF TGCGCCAGCAGCCAAGGGACAGGTTACTCCTACGAGCAGTACTTC
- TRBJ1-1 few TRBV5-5 CASSFSISMNTEAFF TGTGCCAGCAGCTTCTCTATTTCTATGAACACTGAAGCTTTCTTT
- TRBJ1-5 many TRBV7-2 CASSSYNQPQHF TGTGCCAGCAGCTCCTACAATCAGCCCCAGCATTTT
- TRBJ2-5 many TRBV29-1 CSVSTGLPYF TGCAGCGTTTCGACCGGACTCCCTTACTTC
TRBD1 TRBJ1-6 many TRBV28 CASSPDREKNSPLHF TGTGCCAGCAGTCCGGACAGGGAGAAAAATTCACCCCTCCACTTT
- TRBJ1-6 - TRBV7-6 CASSLMSPLHF TGTGCCAGCAGCTTAATGTCACCCCTCCACTTT
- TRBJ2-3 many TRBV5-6 CASSTTGSDTQYF TGTGCCAGCAGCACAACAGGTTCTGATACGCAGTATTTT
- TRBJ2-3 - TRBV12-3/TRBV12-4 CASSLGQGPTDTQYF TGTGCCAGCAGTTTAGGGCAGGGACCCACAGATACGCAGTATTTT
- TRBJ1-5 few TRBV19 CASTPTDYSNQPQHF TGTGCCAGTACCCCGACAGACTATAGCAATCAGCCCCAGCATTTT
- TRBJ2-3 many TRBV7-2 CASSPDRLAADTQYF TGTGCCAGCAGCCCAGATAGGTTGGCGGCAGATACGCAGTATTTT
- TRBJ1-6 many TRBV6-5 CASTGHFNSPLHF TGTGCCAGCACGGGACACTTTAATTCACCCCTCCACTTT
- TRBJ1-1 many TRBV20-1 CSAPSTVSYVEAFF TGCAGTGCTCCCAGCACAGTGAGCTATGTTGAAGCTTTCTTT
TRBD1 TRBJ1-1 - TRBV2 CASVRTGTTEAFF TGTGCCAGCGTAAGGACAGGGACCACTGAAGCTTTCTTT
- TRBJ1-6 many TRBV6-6 CASSPEGNNSPLHF TGTGCCAGCAGCCCCGAGGGGAATAATTCACCCCTCCACTTT
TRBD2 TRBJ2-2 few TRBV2 CASSSAAGAGTGELFF TGTGCCAGCAGTTCGGCGGCGGGAGCGGGCACCGGGGAGCTGTTTTTT
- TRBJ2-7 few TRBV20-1 CSARGGGPHEQYF TGCAGTGCTAGGGGGGGCGGACCCCACGAGCAGTACTTC
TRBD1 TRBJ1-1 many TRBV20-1 CSARDITGDEAEAFF TGCAGTGCTAGAGATATAACAGGGGATGAAGCTGAAGCTTTCTTT
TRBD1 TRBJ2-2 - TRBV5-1 CASHRDRGTEELFF TGCGCCAGCCACCGGGACAGGGGTACCGAGGAGCTGTTTTTT
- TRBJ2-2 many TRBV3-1 CASSFRLTGELFF TGTGCCAGCAGCTTTCGACTAACCGGGGAGCTGTTTTTT
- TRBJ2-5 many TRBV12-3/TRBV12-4 CASSAPGLPRETQYF TGTGCCAGCAGTGCCCCGGGACTCCCCCGGGAGACCCAGTACTTC
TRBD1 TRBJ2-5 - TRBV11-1 CASSLTVGQQETQYF TGTGCCAGCAGCCTAACCGTGGGACAGCAAGAGACCCAGTACTTC
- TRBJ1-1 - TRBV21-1 CASNPGTEAFF TGTGCCAGCAATCCTGGGACTGAAGCTTTCTTT
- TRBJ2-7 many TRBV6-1 CATVALQGGGSYEQYF TGTGCCACAGTCGCATTACAGGGAGGAGGGTCCTACGAGCAGTACTTC
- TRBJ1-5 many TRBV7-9 CASSLSQEGPQHF TGTGCCAGCAGCCTCTCCCAGGAGGGGCCCCAGCATTTT
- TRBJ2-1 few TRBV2 CASSRMNEQFF TGTGCCAGCTCAAGGATGAATGAGCAGTTCTTC